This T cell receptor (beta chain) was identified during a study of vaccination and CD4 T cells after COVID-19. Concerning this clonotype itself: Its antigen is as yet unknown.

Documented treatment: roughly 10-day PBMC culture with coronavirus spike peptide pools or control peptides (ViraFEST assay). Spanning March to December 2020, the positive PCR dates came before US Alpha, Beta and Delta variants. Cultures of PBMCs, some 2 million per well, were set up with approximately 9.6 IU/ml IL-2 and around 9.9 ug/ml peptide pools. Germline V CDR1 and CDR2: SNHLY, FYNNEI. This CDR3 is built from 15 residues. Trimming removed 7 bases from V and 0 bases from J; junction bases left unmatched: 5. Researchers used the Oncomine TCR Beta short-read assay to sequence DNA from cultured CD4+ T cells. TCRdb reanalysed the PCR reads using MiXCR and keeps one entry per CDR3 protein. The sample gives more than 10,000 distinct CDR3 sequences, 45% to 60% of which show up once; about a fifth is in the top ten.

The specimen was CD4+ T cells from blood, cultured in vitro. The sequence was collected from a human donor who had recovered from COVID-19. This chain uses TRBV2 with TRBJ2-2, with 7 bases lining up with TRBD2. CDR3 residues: CASTSGASNTGELFF. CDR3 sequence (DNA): TGTGCCAGCACGAGCGGGGCGTCGAACACCGGGGAGCTGTTTTTT.